These T cell receptor beta chains were read from a single sample in a study of lymphopenia after photon versus proton radiotherapy. Generated by immunoSEQ multiplex PCR, the TCRdb table keeps only in-frame clones and is missing some. The table shows around 53,000 clones, with around 83% occurring only once. This specimen was peripheral blood, taken from a patient treated with photon-based radiotherapy. The receptors originated from a man in his forties or fifties with gastric cancer. Each CDR3 is given with its conserved first and last residue. The order of the fields is D gene, V gene, clone size, CDR3 length, J gene, CDR3 protein, CDR3 DNA. The D gene is left open where the match is weak. Rows give clone size only sometimes, using once, few, many, or a class for an expanded clone.

d_gene: TRBD1
v_gene: TRBV2
abundance: .
len: 15
j_gene: TRBJ2-2
CDR3aa: CASSAGQVFPGELFF
CDR3nt: TGTGCCAGCAGCGCGGGACAGGTCTTCCCCGGGGAGCTGTTTTTT

d_gene: TRBD1
v_gene: TRBV15
abundance: once
len: 14
j_gene: TRBJ2-5
CDR3aa: CATSGGQGEETQYF
CDR3nt: TGTGCCACCAGCGGCGGACAGGGAGAAGAGACCCAGTACTTC

d_gene: .
v_gene: TRBV29-1
abundance: .
len: 12
j_gene: TRBJ1-1
CDR3aa: CSVGGWDTEAFF
CDR3nt: TGCAGCGTTGGGGGCTGGGACACTGAAGCTTTCTTT

d_gene: .
v_gene: TRBV18
abundance: .
len: 12
j_gene: TRBJ2-5
CDR3aa: CASSPYQETQYF
CDR3nt: TGTGCCAGCTCACCGTACCAAGAGACCCAGTACTTC

d_gene: TRBD1
v_gene: TRBV7-9
abundance: .
len: 15
j_gene: TRBJ1-4
CDR3aa: CASSIGQGYNEKLFF
CDR3nt: TGTGCCAGCAGCATCGGACAGGGTTATAATGAAAAACTGTTTTTT

d_gene: .
v_gene: TRBV4-1
abundance: .
len: 17
j_gene: TRBJ2-6
CDR3aa: CASSQARGGPGANVLTF
CDR3nt: TGCGCCAGCAGCCAAGCTCGTGGGGGGCCTGGGGCCAACGTCCTGACTTTC

d_gene: TRBD2
v_gene: TRBV19
abundance: .
len: 17
j_gene: TRBJ2-6
CDR3aa: CASSGRAGGSGANVLTF
CDR3nt: TGTGCCAGTAGTGGGAGGGCAGGCGGATCTGGGGCCAACGTCCTGACTTTC

d_gene: TRBD1
v_gene: TRBV6-4
abundance: .
len: 12
j_gene: TRBJ2-2
CDR3aa: CASGDSTGELFF
CDR3nt: TGTGCCAGCGGGGACAGTACCGGGGAGCTGTTTTTT

d_gene: .
v_gene: TRBV11-2
abundance: once
len: 12
j_gene: TRBJ2-3
CDR3aa: CASSPDNLGQYF
CDR3nt: TGTGCCAGCAGCCCCGATAACCTCGGGCAGTATTTT

d_gene: .
v_gene: TRBV6-5
abundance: once
len: 15
j_gene: TRBJ2-7
CDR3aa: CASSSTVKSSYEQYF
CDR3nt: TGTGCCAGTTCGTCGACGGTTAAGTCTAGCTACGAGCAGTACTTC

d_gene: .
v_gene: TRBV9
abundance: .
len: 13
j_gene: TRBJ2-3
CDR3aa: CASSVGLSDTQYF
CDR3nt: TGTGCCAGCAGCGTGGGCCTCTCAGATACGCAGTATTTT

d_gene: .
v_gene: TRBV14
abundance: .
len: 11
j_gene: TRBJ2-3
CDR3aa: CASSRTDTQYF
CDR3nt: TGTGCCAGCAGCCGCACAGATACGCAGTATTTT

d_gene: TRBD1
v_gene: TRBV18
abundance: .
len: 14
j_gene: TRBJ2-7
CDR3aa: CASSPGTGPYEQYF
CDR3nt: TGTGCCAGCTCACCCGGGACAGGCCCCTACGAGCAGTACTTC

d_gene: .
v_gene: TRBV7-2
abundance: .
len: 13
j_gene: TRBJ1-5
CDR3aa: CASSLSSNQPQHF
CDR3nt: TGTGCCAGCAGCCTATCCTCCAATCAGCCCCAGCATTTT

d_gene: TRBD2
v_gene: TRBV29-1
abundance: .
len: 15
j_gene: TRBJ2-7
CDR3aa: CSVTGLAGDSYEQYF
CDR3nt: TGCAGCGTTACCGGACTAGCGGGAGATTCCTACGAGCAGTACTTC

d_gene: .
v_gene: TRBV29-1
abundance: .
len: 14
j_gene: TRBJ2-1
CDR3aa: CSVEGRRAYNEQFF
CDR3nt: TGCAGCGTTGAAGGCAGGCGGGCCTACAATGAGCAGTTCTTC

d_gene: .
v_gene: TRBV19
abundance: .
len: 13
j_gene: TRBJ2-7
CDR3aa: CASSIGWTYEQYF
CDR3nt: TGTGCCAGTAGTATTGGGTGGACCTACGAGCAGTACTTC

d_gene: .
v_gene: TRBV19
abundance: .
len: 13
j_gene: TRBJ1-2
CDR3aa: CASSIVANYGYTF
CDR3nt: TGTGCCAGTAGTATTGTCGCTAACTATGGCTACACCTTC

d_gene: TRBD2
v_gene: TRBV27
abundance: .
len: 16
j_gene: TRBJ2-4
CDR3aa: CASSRGGGVAKNIQYF
CDR3nt: TGTGCCAGCTCGAGGGGTGGGGGGGTAGCCAAAAACATTCAGTACTTC

d_gene: .
v_gene: TRBV7-3
abundance: .
len: 16
j_gene: TRBJ2-6
CDR3aa: CASSLTTGAGANVLTF
CDR3nt: TGTGCCAGCAGCTTAACCACGGGGGCTGGGGCCAACGTCCTGACTTTC

d_gene: TRBD1
v_gene: TRBV19
abundance: once
len: 19
j_gene: TRBJ1-5
CDR3aa: CASSIGPGQNILSNQPQHF
CDR3nt: TGTGCCAGTAGTATCGGACCGGGACAGAACATTCTTAGCAATCAGCCCCAGCATTTT

d_gene: .
v_gene: TRBV10-3
abundance: .
len: 13
j_gene: TRBJ1-5
CDR3aa: CAISEALNQPQHF
CDR3nt: TGTGCCATCAGTGAGGCACTGAATCAGCCCCAGCATTTT